This T cell receptor beta chain stems from a study of blood T cells in healthy people across ages (dated by TCRdb to between 2014 and 2017). In terms of the full investigation: In model experiments, template switching captured roughly one uniquely barcoded TCR beta cDNA molecule for every two T cells. Age-related changes in TCR beta repertoire diversity were measured in the study by deep sequencing normalized with unique cDNA molecular identifiers. The donors were split into four age groups: young (average around 15 years), middle-aged (roughly 39), aged (approximately 59) and long-lived (approximately 80). To avoid experimental bias, donors of different ages were distributed randomly across sequencing lanes. Two additional independent replicas of 1 million unique cDNA reads from the same blood draw were analyzed for two donors (one aged 18 to 30 and one aged 80 or older).

As encoded in the germline V gene, CDR1 is ENHRY while CDR2 is SYGVKD. V is trimmed back by 8 bases and J by 4 bases, and the junction contains 1 base that no gene match accounts for. The CDR3 covers 12 residues, taking in both the cysteine and the phenylalanine. Just the 36-base CDR3 DNA is kept, in frame starting at base 1. Here is what the overall study found, with its caveats: Observed TCR beta diversity per million T cells fell roughly linearly with age, and a significant reduction was already apparent by age roughly 40. Because profiling used bulk unsorted PBMCs, naive and antigen-experienced compartments could not be compared conclusively. There was a strong correlation between observed TCR beta diversity and the percentage of naive T cells measured by flow cytometry. Compared with the aged group, the long-lived group had more naive CD4+ T cells, fewer expanded clones and increased TCR diversity, suggesting age selection. Estimates of total diversity based on one million sequenced T cells were regarded as lower bounds and as underestimates. The CMV infection status of donors was not known, potentially confounding age-related changes in expanded clonotypes.

Libraries came from 5' RACE. The sequencer was an Illumina HiSeq 2500. The second PCR ran for roughly 7 to 11 cycles and used a J-beta primer mix along with a sample-barcoded 5' primer. A unique molecular identifier was introduced onto each TCR beta cDNA molecule by a template-switch 5' adaptor carrying 12 random nucleotides. Each sample yielded at least 2.5 million CDR3-containing paired-end reads. All of the RNA was converted into first-strand cDNA using the Mint cDNA synthesis kit, with a TRBC-specific oligonucleotide serving as the primer. All cDNA was treated with uracil-DNA glycosylase and then went through a first 18-cycle PCR with the universal primers M1SS and BC2_uni_R. From the authors' description of their analysis: Normalization of each sample was performed by random selection of 1 million high-quality reads, each carrying a distinct molecular identifier. Reads with shared molecular identifiers were discarded instead of being binned into consensus sequences. MiTCR, with a Q25 quality threshold and the strictest error-elimination algorithm, was used for CDR3 identification, clonotype clustering and error correction. Lower-bound total TCR beta diversity was estimated with a nonparametric unseen species model using Euler transformation. TCRdb itself trimmed the public reads at Q25 with fastp, ran MiXCR and retained productive beta chains. Entries that share a CDR3 protein sequence are merged under the most common genes and DNA. These V and J calls originate from TCRdb's pipeline instead of the authors' own analysis. The sample table lists 980,000 or so distinct CDR3 sequences, about 48% of them with a count of one. Around an eighth of the sample comes from the top ten.

Systemically healthy Caucasian individuals from Russia, approximately 39 in total and aged about 6 to 95 years, were included as donors. Each donor gave ten milliliters of peripheral blood, collected into EDTA-treated Vacutainer tubes. Ficoll-Paque density-gradient centrifugation was used to isolate PBMCs, with at least 7 million obtained per sample. Total RNA, at least 6 micrograms per sample, was extracted from PBMCs with Trizol reagent. Naive CD45RAhigh/CD27high T cell percentages were measured by flow cytometry on a PBMC aliquot from every donor. A word on this clonotype: Its binding antigen is unknown. There are no base qualities to consult, and no much larger clone falls within one base.

Here the chain combines TRBV10-3 and TRBJ2-1, with 8 middle bases fitting TRBD1. This sequence was found in a man younger than 40 in good health. The specimen sequenced was blood. CDR3 region: CAIGQGYNEQFF. The bases are TGTGCCATCGGACAGGGTTACAATGAGCAGTTCTTC.